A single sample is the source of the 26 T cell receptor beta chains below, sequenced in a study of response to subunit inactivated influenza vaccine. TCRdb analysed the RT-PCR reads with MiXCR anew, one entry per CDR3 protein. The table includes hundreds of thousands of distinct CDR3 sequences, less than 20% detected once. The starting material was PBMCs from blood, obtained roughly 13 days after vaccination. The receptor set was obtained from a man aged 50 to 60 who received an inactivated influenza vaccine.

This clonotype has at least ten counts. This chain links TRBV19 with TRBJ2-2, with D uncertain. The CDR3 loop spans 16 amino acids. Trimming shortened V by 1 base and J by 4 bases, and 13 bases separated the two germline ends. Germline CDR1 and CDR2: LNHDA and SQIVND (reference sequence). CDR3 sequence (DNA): TGTGCCAGTAGTATAGGCTTTGGCAGACTCACCGGGGAGCTGTTTTTT. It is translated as CASSIGFGRLTGELFF.

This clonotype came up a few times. The CDR3, as DNA: TGTGCCAGCAGTGTACAAGGGGCGGGGCACTACGAGCAGTACTTC. Translating gives CASSVQGAGHYEQYF. The chain links TRBV7-2 to TRBJ2-7, with a possible D match to TRBD2 (6 bases). This CDR3 contains 15 residues. The V gene lost 6 bases and the J gene lost 3 bases, with 18 bases spanning the gap. Germline CDR1 is SGHTA and CDR2 is FQGNSA.

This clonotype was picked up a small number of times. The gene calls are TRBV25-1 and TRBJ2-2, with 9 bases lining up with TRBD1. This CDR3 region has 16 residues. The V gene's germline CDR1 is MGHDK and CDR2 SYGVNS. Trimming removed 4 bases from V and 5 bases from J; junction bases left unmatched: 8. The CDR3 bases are TGTGCCAGCAGTGGGAACAGGGGGCGACGTACCGGGGAGCTGTTTTTT. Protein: CASSGNRGRRTGELFF.

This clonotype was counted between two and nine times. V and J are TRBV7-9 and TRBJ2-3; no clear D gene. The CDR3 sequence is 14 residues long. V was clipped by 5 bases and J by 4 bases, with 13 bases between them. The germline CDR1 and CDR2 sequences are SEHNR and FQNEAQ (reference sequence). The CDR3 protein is CASSPDTRADTQYF. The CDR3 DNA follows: TGTGCCAGCAGCCCCGATACCCGAGCAGATACGCAGTATTTT.

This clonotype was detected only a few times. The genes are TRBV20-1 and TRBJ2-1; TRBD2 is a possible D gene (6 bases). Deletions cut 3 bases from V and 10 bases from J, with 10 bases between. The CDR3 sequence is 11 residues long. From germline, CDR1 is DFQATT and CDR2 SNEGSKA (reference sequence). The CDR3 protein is CSASWGLEQFF. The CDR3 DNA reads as TGCAGTGCTAGTTGGGGACTCGAGCAGTTCTTC.

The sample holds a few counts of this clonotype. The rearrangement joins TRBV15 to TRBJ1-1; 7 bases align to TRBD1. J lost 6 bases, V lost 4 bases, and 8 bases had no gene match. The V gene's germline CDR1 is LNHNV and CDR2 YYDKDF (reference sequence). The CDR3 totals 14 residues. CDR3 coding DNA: TGTGCCACCAGCACGAGACAGGGTTGGGCTGAAGCTTTCTTT. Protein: CATSTRQGWAEAFF.

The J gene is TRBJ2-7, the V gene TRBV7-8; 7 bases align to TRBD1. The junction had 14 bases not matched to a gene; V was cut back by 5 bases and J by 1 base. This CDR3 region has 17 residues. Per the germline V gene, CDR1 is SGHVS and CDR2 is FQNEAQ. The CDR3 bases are TGTGCCAGCAGCAGATTCGGAACGGGACAGCAATCCTACGAGCAGTACTTC. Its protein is CASSRFGTGQQSYEQYF. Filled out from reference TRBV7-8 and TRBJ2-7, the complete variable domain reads GAGVSQSPRYKVAKRGQDVALRCDPISGHVSLFWYQQALGQGPEFLTYFQNEAQLDKSGLPSDRFFAERPEGSVSTLKIQRTQQEDSAVYLCASSRFGTGQQSYEQYFGPGTRLTVT.

CDR3 coding DNA: TGTGCCAGCAGCTTGGCCGGGAGCCTGGGGGGCAATCAGCCCCAGCATTTT. Its protein product is CASSLAGSLGGNQPQHF. This chain joins TRBV5-5 and TRBJ1-5; D is perhaps TRBD1 (5 bases). Trimming stripped 0 bases from V and 2 bases from J, with 15 bases between. CDR3 length: 17 amino acids. Germline CDR1 reads SGHKS; CDR2 reads YYEKEE (reference sequence).

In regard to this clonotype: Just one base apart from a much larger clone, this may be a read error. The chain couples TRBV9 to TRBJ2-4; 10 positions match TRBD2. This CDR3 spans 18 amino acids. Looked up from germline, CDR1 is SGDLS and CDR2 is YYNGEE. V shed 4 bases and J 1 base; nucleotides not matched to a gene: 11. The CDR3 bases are TGTGCCAGCAGCCGGGTACTAGCGGGGTTGTTGGCCAAAAACATTCAGTACTTC. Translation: CASSRVLAGLLAKNIQYF.

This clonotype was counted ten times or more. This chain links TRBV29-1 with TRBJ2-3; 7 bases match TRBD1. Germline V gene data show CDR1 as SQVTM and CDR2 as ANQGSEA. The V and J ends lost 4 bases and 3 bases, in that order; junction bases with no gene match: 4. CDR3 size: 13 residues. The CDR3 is CSVVGGQTDTQYF. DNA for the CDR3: TGCAGCGTTGTTGGGGGACAGACAGATACGCAGTATTTT.

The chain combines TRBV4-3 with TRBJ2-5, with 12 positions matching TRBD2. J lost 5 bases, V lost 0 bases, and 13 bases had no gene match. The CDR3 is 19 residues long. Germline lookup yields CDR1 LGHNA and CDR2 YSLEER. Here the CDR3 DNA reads TGCGCCAGCAGCCAAGAGCTGACGCAGGGGCTAGCGGGAGGGGAGACCCAGTACTTC. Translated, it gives CASSQELTQGLAGGETQYF.

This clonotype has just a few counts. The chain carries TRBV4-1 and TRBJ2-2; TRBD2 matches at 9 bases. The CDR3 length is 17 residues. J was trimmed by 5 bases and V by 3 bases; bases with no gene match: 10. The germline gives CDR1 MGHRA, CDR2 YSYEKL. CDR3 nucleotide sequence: TGCGCCAGCAGCCACCAAATGGGCGGGGGGGCTACCGGGGAGCTGTTTTTT. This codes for CASSHQMGGGATGELFF.

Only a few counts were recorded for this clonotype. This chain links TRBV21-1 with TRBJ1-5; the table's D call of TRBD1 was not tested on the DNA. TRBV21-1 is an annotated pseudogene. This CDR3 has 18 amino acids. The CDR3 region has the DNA TGTGCCAGCAGCAAATTATGGCAGGGGACAGGGGAGCACCAGCCCCAGCATTTT. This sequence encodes CASSKLWQGTGEHQPQHF.

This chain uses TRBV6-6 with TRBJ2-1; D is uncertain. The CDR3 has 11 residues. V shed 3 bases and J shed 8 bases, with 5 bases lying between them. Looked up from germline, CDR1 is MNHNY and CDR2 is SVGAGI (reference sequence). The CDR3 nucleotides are TGTGCCAGCAGTTATTACGATGAGCAGTTCTTC. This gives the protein CASSYYDEQFF.

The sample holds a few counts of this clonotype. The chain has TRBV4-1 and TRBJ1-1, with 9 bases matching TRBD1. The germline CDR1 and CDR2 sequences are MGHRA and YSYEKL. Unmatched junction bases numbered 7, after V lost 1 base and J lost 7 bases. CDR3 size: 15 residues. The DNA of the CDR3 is TGCGCCAGCAGCCAAGCAACGGGACAGGGCCTTGAAGCTTTCTTT. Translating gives CASSQATGQGLEAFF.

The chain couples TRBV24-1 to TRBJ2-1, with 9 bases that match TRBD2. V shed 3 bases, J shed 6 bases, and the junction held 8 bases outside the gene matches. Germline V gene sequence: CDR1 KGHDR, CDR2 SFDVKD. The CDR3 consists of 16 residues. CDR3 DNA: TGTGCCACCAGTGATGTGCGCGGGGGGGCTCTCAATGAGCAGTTCTTC. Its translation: CATSDVRGGALNEQFF.

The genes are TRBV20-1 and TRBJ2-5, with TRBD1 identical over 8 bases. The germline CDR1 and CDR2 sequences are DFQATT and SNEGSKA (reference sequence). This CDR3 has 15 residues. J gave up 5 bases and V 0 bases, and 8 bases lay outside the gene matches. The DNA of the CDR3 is TGCAGTGCTAGAGATCCCCGACAGGGGTTGGAGACCCAGTACTTC. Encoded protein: CSARDPRQGLETQYF.

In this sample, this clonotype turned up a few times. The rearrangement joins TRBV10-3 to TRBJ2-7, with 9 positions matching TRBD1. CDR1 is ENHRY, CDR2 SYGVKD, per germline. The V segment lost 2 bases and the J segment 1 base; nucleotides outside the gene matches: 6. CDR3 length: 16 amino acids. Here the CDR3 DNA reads TGTGCCATCAGTGAGGGAAGACAGGGGGTTTCCTACGAGCAGTACTTC. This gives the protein CAISEGRQGVSYEQYF.

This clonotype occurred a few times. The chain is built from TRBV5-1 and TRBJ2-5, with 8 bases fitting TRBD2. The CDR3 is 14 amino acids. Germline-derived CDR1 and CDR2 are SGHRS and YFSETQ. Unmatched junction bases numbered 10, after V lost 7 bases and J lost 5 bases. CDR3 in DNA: TGCGCCAGCCGGGAGGGACCGCCGGTGGAGACCCAGTACTTC. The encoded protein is CASREGPPVETQYF.

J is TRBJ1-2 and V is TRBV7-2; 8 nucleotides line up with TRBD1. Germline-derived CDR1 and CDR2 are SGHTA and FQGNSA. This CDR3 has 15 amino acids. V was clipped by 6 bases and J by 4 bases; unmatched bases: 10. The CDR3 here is CASRQSGTGLYGYTF. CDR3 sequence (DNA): TGTGCCAGCAGGCAGTCCGGGACAGGCCTCTATGGCTACACCTTC. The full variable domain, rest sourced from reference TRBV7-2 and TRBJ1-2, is GAGVSQSPSNKVTEKGKDVELRCDPISGHTALYWYRQSLGQGLEFLIYFQGNSAPDKSGLPSDRFSAERTGGSVSTLTIQRTQQEDSAVYLCASRQSGTGLYGYTFGSGTRLTVV.

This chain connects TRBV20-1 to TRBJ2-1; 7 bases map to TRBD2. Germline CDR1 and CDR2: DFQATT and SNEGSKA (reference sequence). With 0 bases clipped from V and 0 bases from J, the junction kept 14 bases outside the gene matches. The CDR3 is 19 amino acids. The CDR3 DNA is TGCAGTGCTAGAGAAGACCCCCAGCGGGGAGGTACCTCCTACAATGAGCAGTTCTTC. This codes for CSAREDPQRGGTSYNEQFF.

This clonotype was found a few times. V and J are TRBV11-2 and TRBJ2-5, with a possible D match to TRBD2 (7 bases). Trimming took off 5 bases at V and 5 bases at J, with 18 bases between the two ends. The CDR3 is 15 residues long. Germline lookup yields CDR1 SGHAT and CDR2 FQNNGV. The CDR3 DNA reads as TGTGCCAGCAGCCCAAGTGGGGGGGCCTGGGAGACCCAGTACTTC. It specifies CASSPSGGAWETQYF. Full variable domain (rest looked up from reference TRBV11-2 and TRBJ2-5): EAGVAQSPRYKIIEKRQSVAFWCNPISGHATLYWYQQILGQGPKLLIQFQNNGVVDDSQLPKDRFSAERLKGVDSTLKIQPAKLEDSAVYLCASSPSGGAWETQYFGPGTRLLVL.

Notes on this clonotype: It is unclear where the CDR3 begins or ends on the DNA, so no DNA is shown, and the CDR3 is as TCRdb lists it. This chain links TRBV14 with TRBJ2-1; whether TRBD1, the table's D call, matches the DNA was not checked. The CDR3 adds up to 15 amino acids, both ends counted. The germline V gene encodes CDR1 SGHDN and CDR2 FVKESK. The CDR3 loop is CASSPKVSLWNEQFF.

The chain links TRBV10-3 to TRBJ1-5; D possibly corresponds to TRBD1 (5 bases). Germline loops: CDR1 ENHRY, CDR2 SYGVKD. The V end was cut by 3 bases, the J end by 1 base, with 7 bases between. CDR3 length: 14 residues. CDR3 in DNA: TGTGCCATCAGTGATGCAGGGAGCAATCAGCCCCAGCATTTT. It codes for CAISDAGSNQPQHF.

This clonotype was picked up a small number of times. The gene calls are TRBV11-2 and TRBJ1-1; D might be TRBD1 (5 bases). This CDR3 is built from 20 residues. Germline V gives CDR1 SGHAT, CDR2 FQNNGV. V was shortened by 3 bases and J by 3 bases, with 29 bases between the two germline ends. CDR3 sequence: CASSLFWALTQGEHDTEAFF. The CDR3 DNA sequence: TGTGCCAGCAGCTTGTTTTGGGCACTAACACAAGGGGAACATGACACTGAAGCTTTCTTT.

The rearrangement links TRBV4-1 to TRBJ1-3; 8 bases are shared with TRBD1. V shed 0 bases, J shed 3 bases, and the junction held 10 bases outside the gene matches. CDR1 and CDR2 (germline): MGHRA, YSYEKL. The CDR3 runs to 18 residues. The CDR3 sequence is CASSQDGPRDRFGNTIYF. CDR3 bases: TGCGCCAGCAGCCAAGATGGGCCCCGGGACAGGTTTGGAAACACCATATATTTT.